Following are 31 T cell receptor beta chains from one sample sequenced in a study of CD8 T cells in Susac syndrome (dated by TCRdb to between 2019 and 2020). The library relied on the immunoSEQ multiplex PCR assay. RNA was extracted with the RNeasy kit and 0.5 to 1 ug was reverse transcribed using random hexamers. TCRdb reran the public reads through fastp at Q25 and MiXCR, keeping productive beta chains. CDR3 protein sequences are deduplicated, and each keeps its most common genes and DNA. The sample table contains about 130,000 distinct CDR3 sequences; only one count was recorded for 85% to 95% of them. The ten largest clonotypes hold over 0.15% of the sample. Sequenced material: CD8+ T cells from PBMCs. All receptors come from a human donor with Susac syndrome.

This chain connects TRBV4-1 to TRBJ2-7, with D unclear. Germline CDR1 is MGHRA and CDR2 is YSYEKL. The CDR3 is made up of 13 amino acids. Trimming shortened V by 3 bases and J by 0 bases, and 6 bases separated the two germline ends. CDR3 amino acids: CASSQGYSYEQYF. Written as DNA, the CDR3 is TGCGCCAGCAGCCAGGGGTACTCCTACGAGCAGTACTTC.

The chain's CDR3 is CASSLTWSGNDEQYF. The CDR3 bases are TGTGCCAGCAGCTTAACATGGTCCGGCAACGACGAGCAGTACTTC. The J gene is TRBJ2-7, the V gene TRBV7-9; D remains ambiguous. The V end lost 2 bases, the J end lost 5 bases, and 16 bases lay between the germline ends. The length of the CDR3 is 15 residues. The germline V gene encodes CDR1 SEHNR and CDR2 FQNEAQ (reference sequence).

The CDR3 region is CASSSPGGSSYEQYF. As DNA, the CDR3 is TGTGCCAGCAGCTCCCCCGGGGGCAGTTCCTACGAGCAGTACTTC. The chain combines TRBV7-9 with TRBJ2-7, with D tentatively TRBD1 or TRBD2 (6 bases each). Trimming cost V 4 bases and J 1 base, with 14 bases left between them. Per the germline V gene, CDR1 is SEHNR and CDR2 is FQNEAQ (reference sequence). The CDR3 extends over 15 amino acids.

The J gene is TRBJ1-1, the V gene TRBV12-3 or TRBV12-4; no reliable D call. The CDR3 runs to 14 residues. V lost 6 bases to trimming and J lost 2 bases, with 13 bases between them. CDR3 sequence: CASSSEGPNTEAFF. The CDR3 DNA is TGTGCCAGCAGCTCCGAAGGACCAAACACTGAAGCTTTCTTT.

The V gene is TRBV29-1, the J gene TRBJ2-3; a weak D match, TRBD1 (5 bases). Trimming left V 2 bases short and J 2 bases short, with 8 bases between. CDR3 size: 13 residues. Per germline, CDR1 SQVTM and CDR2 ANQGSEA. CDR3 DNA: TGCAGCGTTGAAACAGGCACCACAGATACGCAGTATTTT. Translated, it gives CSVETGTTDTQYF.

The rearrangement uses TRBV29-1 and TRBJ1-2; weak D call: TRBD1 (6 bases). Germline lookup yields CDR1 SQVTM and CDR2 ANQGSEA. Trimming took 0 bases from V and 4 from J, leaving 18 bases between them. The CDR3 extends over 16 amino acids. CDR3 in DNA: TGCAGCGTTGAAGATGCCGGGGGGGCCCCTATCTATGGCTACACCTTC. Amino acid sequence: CSVEDAGGAPIYGYTF.

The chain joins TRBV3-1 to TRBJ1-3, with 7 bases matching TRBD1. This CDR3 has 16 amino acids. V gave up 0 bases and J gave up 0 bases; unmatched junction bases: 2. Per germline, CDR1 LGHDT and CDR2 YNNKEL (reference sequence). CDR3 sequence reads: CASSQEDRDSGNTIYF. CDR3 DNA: TGTGCCAGCAGCCAAGAAGACAGGGACTCTGGAAACACCATATATTTT.

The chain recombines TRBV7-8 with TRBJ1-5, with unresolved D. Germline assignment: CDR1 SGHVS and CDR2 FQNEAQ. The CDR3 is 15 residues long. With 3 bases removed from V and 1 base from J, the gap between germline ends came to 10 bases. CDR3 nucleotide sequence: TGTGCCAGCAGCTTCCGGCGGGGAAGCAATCAGCCCCAGCATTTT. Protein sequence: CASSFRRGSNQPQHF.

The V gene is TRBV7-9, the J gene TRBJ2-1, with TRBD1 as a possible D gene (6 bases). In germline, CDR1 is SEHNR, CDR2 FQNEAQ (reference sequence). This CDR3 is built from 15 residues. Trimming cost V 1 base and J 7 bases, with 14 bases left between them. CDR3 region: CASSLDRDDRNEQFF. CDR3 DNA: TGTGCCAGCAGCTTAGACAGGGACGATAGGAATGAGCAGTTCTTC. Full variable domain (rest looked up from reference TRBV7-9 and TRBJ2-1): DTGVSQNPRHKITKRGQNVTFRCDPISEHNRLYWYRQTLGQGPEFLTYFQNEAQLEKSRLLSDRFSAERPKGSFSTLEIQRTEQGDSAMYLCASSLDRDDRNEQFFGPGTRLTVL.

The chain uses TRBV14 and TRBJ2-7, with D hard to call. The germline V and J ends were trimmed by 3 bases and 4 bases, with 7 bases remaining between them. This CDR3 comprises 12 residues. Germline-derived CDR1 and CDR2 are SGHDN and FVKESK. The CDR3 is CASSQTRYEQYF. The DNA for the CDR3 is TGTGCCAGCAGCCAGACACGTTACGAGCAGTACTTC.

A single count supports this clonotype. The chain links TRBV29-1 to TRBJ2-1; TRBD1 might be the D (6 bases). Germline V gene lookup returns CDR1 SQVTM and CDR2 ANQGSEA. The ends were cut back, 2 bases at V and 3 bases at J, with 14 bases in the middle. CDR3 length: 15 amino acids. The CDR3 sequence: CSVERSGDDYNEQFF. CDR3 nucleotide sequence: TGCAGCGTTGAAAGGTCAGGGGACGACTACAATGAGCAGTTCTTC.

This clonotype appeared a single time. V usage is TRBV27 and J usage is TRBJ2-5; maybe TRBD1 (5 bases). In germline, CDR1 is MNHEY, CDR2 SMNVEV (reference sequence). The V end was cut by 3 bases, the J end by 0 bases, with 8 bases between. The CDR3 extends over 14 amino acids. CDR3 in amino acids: CASSFGHNQETQYF. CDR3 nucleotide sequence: TGTGCCAGCAGTTTTGGACATAACCAAGAGACCCAGTACTTC.

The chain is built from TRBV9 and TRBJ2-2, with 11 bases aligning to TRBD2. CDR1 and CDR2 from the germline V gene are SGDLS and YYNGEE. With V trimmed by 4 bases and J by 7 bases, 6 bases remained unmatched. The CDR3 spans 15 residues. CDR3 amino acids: CASSPSGRFIGELFF. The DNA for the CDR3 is TGTGCCAGCAGCCCTAGCGGGAGGTTCATCGGGGAGCTGTTTTTT.

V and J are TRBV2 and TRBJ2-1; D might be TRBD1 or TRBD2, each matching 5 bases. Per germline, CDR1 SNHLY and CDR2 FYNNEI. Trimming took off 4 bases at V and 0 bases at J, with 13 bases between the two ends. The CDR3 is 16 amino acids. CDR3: CASSAGRQSSYNEQFF. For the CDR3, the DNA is TGTGCCAGCAGTGCGGGGCGGCAGAGCTCCTACAATGAGCAGTTCTTC.

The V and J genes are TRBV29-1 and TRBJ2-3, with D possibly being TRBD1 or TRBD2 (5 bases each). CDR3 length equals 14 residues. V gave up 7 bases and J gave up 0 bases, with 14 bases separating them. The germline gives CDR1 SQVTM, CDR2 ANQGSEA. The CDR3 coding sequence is TGCAGCGCCGGAAGGGGACCGAGCACAGATACGCAGTATTTT. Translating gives CSAGRGPSTDTQYF.

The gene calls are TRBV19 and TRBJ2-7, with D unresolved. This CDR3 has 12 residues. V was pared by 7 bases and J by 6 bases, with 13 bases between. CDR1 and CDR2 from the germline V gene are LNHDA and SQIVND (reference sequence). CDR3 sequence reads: CASKEGLGEQYF. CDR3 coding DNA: TGTGCCAGTAAGGAAGGGCTAGGCGAGCAGTACTTC.

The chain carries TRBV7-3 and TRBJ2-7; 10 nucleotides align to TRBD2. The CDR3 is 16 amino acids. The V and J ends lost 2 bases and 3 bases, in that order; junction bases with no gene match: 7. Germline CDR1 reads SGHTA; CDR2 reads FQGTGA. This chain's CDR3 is CASSLSRTSGSYEQYF. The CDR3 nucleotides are TGTGCCAGCAGCTTATCCCGGACTAGCGGAAGCTACGAGCAGTACTTC.

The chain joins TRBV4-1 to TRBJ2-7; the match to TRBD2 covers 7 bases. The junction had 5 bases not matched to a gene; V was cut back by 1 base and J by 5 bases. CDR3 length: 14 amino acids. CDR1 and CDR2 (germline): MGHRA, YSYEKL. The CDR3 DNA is TGCGCCAGCAGCCAAGCCGGGAGGAATCACGAGCAGTACTTC. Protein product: CASSQAGRNHEQYF.

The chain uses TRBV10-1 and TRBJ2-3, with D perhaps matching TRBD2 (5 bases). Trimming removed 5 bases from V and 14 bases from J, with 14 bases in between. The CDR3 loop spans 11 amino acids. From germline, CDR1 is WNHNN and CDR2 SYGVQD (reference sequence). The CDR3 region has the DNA TGCGCCAGCAGTCGTGAGGGATGGTGGTATTTT. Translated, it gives CASSREGWWYF.

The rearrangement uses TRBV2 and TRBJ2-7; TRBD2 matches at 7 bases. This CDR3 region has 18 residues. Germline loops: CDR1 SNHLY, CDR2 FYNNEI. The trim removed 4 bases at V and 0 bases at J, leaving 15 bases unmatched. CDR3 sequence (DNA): TGTGCCAGCAGTGCCCCCCGAACCACTAGCGTGCGCTCCTACGAGCAGTACTTC. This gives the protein CASSAPRTTSVRSYEQYF.

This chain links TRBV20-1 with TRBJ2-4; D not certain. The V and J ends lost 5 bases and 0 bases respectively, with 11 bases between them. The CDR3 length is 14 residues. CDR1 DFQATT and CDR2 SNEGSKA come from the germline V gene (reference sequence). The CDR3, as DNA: TGCAGTGCTGACCCGGTCCTAGCCAAAAACATTCAGTACTTC. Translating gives CSADPVLAKNIQYF.

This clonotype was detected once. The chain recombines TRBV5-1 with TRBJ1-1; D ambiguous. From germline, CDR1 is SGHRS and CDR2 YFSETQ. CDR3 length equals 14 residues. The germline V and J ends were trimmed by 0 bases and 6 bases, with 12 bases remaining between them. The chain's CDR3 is CASSLVVESAEAFF. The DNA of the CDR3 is TGCGCCAGCAGCTTGGTTGTTGAGTCCGCTGAAGCTTTCTTT.

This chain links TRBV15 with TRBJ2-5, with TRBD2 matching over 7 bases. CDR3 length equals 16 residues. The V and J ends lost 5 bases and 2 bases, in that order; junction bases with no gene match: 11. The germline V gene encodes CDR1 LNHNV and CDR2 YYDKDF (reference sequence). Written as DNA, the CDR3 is TGTGCCACCAGCTCCGGTCCGGCTAGCGGACAAGAGACCCAGTACTTC. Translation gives CATSSGPASGQETQYF.

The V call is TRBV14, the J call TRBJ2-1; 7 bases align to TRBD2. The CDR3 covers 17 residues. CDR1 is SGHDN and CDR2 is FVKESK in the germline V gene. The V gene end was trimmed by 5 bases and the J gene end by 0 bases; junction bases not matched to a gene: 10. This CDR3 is CASSRASGESSYNEQFF. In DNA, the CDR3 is TGTGCCAGCAGCAGGGCTAGCGGAGAAAGCTCCTACAATGAGCAGTTCTTC.

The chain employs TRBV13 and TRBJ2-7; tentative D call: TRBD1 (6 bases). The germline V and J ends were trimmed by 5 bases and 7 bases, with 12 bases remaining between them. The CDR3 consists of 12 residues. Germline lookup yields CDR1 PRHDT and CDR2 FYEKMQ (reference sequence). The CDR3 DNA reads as TGTGCCAGCAGCACTAGGGGGAGAGAGCAGTACTTC. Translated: CASSTRGREQYF.

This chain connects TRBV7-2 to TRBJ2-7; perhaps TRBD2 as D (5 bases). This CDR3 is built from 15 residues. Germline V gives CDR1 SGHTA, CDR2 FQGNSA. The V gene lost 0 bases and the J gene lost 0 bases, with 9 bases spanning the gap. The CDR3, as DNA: TGTGCCAGCAGCTTAGCGCCGGGGAGCTCCTACGAGCAGTACTTC. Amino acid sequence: CASSLAPGSSYEQYF.

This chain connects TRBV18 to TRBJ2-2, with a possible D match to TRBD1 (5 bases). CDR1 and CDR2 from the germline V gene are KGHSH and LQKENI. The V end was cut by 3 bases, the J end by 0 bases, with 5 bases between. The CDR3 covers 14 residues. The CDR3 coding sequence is TGTGCCAGCTCACCGGACACGAACACCGGGGAGCTGTTTTTT. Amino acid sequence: CASSPDTNTGELFF.

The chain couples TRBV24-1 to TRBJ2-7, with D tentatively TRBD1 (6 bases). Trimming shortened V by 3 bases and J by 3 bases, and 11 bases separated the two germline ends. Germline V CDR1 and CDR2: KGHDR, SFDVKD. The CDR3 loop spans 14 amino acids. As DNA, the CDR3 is TGTGCCACCAGTGATCGGACAGACATCTACGAGCAGTACTTC. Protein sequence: CATSDRTDIYEQYF.

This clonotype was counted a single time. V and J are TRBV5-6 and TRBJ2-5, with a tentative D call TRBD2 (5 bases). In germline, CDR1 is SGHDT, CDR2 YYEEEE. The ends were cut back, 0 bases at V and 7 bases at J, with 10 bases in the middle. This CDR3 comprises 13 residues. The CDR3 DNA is TGTGCCAGCAGCTTGGCCGAGAGCGGGACCCAGTACTTC. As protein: CASSLAESGTQYF. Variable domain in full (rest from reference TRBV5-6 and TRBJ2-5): DAGVTQSPTHLIKTRGQQVTLRCSPKSGHDTVSWYQQALGQGPQFIFQYYEEEERQRGNFPDRFSGHQFPNYSSELNVNALLLGDSALYLCASSLAESGTQYFGPGTRLLVL.

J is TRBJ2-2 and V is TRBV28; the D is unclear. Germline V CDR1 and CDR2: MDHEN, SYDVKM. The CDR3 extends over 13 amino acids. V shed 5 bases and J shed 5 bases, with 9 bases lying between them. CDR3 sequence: CASSVQATGELFF. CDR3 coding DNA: TGTGCCAGCAGTGTTCAGGCGACCGGGGAGCTGTTTTTT. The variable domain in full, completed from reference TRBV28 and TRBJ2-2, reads DVKVTQSSRYLVKRTGEKVFLECVQDMDHENMFWYRQDPGLGLRLIYFSYDVKMKEKGDIPEGYSVSREKKERFSLILESASTNQTSMYLCASSVQATGELFFGEGSRLTVL.

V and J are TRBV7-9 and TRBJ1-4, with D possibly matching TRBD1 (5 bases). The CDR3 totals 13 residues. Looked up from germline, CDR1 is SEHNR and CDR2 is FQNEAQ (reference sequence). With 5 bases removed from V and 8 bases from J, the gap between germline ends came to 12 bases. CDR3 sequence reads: CASSPPGVEKLFF. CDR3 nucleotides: TGTGCCAGCAGCCCTCCGGGGGTCGAAAAACTGTTTTTT.